Included here is one T cell receptor beta chain sequence, with context. The antigen is not known. Looked up from germline, CDR1 is MDHEN and CDR2 is SYDVKM. This CDR3 comprises 14 residues. Between the trimmed V and J ends, which lost 7 bases and 5 bases, there was a span of 17 bases. The sample originates from a study of identical twins. Findings and limits, study-wide: Models, which agreed with sharing between unrelated individuals, nonetheless underestimated the out-of-frame TCR alpha sharing seen in monozygotic twins.

Unique molecular identifiers were present on the cDNA, which also gained a universal primer site by template switching. TCRdb re-called the 5' RACE reads with MiXCR, one entry per CDR3 protein. Seen here are some 570,000 distinct CDR3 sequences, about a fifth observed once, and the top ten hold 0.48%. This same sample was also part of a study on yellow fever vaccine responses in identical twins.

Sequenced: CD4+ T cells sorted from blood. The chain links TRBV28 to TRBJ1-1, with D uncertain. The TCR sequence derives from a woman younger than 30 in good health. CDR3 in DNA: TGTGCCAGCAAATGGGCAGGAGGGTGGACTGAAGCTTTCTTT. Translating gives CASKWAGGWTEAFF.